This entry features one T cell receptor beta chain sequence. Its matching antigen is unknown. The sample originates from a study of monozygotic twins with cystic fibrosis. Study-wide context: Library input was around 3.2 micrograms of fragmented DNA, with approximately 16 PCR cycles. Findings of the study overall: Low clonality (median around 0.0096) suggested a mostly naive repertoire.

The assay was immunoSEQ multiplex PCR, and TCRdb's table has in-frame clones only and misses some. The repertoire consists of approximately 25,000 clones, with 75% to 95% occurring once and the leading ten covering roughly 0.3%. CDR3 length: 14 amino acids. With 3 bases removed from V and 4 bases from J, the gap between germline ends came to 13 bases. CDR1 is SGDLS, CDR2 YYNGEE, per germline. This chain links TRBV9 with TRBJ1-1; D might be TRBD1 (6 bases). Sequencing was performed on blood. This clonotype was sampled from a girl aged 2-10 years with cystic fibrosis. The CDR3 region is CASSADGGITEAFF. DNA of the CDR3: TGTGCCAGCAGCGCCGACGGGGGCATCACTGAAGCTTTCTTT.